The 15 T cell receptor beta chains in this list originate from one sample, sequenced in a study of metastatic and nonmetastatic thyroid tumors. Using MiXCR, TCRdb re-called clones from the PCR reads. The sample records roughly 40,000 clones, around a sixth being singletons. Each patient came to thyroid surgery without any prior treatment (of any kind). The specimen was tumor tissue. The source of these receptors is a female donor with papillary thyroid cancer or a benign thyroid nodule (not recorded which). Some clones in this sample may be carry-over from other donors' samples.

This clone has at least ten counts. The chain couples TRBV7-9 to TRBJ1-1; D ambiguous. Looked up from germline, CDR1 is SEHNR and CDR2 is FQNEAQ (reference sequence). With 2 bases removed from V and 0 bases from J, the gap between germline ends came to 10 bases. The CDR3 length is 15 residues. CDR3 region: CASSLLWTVNTEAFF. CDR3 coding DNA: TGTGCCAGCAGCTTATTGTGGACGGTGAACACTGAAGCTTTCTTT.

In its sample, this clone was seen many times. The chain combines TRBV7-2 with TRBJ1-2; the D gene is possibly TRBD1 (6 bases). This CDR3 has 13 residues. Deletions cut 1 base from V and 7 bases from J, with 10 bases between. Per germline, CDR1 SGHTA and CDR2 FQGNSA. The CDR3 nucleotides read TGTGCCAGCAGCTTAGACAGGGATGCTGGCTACACCTTC. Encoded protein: CASSLDRDAGYTF.

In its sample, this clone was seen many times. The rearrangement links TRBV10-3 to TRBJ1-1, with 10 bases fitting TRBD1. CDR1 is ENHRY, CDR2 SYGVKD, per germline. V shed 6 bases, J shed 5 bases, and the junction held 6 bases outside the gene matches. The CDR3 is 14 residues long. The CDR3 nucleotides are TGTGCCATCAGGGGTAGACAGGGGGCTACTGAAGCTTTCTTT. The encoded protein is CAIRGRQGATEAFF.

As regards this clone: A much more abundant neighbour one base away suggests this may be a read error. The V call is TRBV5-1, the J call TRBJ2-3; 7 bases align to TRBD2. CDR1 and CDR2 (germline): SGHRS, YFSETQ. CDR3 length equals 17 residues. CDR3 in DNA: TGCTCCAGCAGCTTGGTGGCTAGCGGTCTTAGCACAGATACGCGGTATTTT. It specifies CSSSLVASGLSTDTRYF.

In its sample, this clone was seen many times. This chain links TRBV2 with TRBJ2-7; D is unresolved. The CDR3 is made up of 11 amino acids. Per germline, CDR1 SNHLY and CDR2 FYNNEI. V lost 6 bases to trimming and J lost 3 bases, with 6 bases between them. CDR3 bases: TGTGCCAGCAGGGGCCTCTACGAGCAGTACTTC. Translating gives CASRGLYEQYF.

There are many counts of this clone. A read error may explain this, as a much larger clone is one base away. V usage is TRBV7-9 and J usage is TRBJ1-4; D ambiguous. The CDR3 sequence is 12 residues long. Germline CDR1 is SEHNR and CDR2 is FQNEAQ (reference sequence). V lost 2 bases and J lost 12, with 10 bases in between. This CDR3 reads CASSLSPQQLFF. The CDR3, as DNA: TGTGCCAGCAGCTTAAGCCCCCAACAACTGTTTTTT.

In nucleotides, the CDR3 is TGCGCCAGCAGCTTACAGGGCCGTAACTATGGCTACACCTTC. Its protein product is CASSLQGRNYGYTF. The chain couples TRBV5-1 to TRBJ1-2, with D possibly matching TRBD1 (6 bases). The CDR3 runs 14 residues. The germline gives CDR1 SGHRS, CDR2 YFSETQ. The V end was cut by 2 bases, the J end by 1 base, with 9 bases between.

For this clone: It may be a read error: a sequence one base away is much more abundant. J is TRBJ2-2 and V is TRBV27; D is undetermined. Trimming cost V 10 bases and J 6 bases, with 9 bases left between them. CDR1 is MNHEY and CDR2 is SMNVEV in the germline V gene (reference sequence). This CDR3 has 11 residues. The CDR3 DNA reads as TGTGCCATTCCCCAGGCCGGGGAGCTGTTTTTT. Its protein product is CAIPQAGELFF.

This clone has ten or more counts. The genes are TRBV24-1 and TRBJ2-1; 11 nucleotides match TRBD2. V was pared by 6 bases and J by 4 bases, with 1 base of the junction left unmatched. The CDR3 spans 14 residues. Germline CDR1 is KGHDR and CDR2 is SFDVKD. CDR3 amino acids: CATSRTSGYNEQFF. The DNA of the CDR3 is TGTGCCACCAGTAGGACTAGCGGGTACAATGAGCAGTTCTTC.

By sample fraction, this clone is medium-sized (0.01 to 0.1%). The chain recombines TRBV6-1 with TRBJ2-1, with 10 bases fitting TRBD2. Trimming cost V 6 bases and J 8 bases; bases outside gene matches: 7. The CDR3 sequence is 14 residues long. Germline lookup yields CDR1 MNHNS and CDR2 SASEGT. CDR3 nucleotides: TGTGCCAGCAGGTCCTCTAGCGGGAGCCATGAGCAGTTCTTC. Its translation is CASRSSSGSHEQFF.

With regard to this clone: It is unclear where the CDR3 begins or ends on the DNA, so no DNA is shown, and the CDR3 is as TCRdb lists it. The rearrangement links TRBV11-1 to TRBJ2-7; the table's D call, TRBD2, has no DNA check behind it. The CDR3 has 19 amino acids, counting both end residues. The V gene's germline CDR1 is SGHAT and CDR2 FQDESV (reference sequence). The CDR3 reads CASSFYICSGLADPYEQYF.

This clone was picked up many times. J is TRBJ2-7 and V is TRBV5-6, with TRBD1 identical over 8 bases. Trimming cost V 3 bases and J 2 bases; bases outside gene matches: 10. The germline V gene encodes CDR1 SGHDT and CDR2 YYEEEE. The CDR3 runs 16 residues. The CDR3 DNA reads TGTGCCAGCAGCTCCTACCCAGGGGGCGCCCCCTACGAGCAGTACTTC. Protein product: CASSSYPGGAPYEQYF.

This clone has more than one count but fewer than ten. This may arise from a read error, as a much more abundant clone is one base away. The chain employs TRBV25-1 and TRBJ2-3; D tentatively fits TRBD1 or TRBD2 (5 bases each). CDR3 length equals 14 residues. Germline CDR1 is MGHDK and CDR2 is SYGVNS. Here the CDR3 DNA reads TGTGCCAGCAGTGAATGGGGGTTCACAGATAAGCAGTATTTT. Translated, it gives CASSEWGFTDKQYF.

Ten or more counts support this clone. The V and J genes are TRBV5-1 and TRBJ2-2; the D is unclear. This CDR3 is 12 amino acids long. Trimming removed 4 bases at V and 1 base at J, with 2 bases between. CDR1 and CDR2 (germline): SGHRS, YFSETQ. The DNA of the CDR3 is TGCGCCAGCAGCAAGAACACCGGGGAGCTGTTTTTT. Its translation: CASSKNTGELFF.

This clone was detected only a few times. The CDR3 nucleotides are TGTGCCAGCAGTACAACTAGGGGGGATATGGACACTGAAGCTTTCTTT. As protein: CASSTTRGDMDTEAFF. The J gene is TRBJ1-1, the V gene TRBV6-1, with D perhaps TRBD1 (6 bases). Germline lookup yields CDR1 MNHNS and CDR2 SASEGT. With 5 bases removed from V and 3 bases from J, the gap between germline ends came to 19 bases. The CDR3 spans 16 residues.